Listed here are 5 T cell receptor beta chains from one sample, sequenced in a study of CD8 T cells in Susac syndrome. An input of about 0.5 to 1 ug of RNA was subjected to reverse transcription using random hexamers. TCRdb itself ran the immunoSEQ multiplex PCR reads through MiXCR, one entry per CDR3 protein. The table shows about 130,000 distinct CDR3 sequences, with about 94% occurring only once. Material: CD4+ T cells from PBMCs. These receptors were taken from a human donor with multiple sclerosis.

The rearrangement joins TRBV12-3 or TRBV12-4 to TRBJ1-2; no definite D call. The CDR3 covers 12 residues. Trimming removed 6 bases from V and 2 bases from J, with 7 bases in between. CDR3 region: CASSLMNYGYTF. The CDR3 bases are TGTGCCAGCAGCCTAATGAACTATGGCTACACCTTC.

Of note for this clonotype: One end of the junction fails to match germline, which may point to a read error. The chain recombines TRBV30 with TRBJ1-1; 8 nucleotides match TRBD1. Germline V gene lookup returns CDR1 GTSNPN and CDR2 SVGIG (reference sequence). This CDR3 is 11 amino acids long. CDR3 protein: CAWSAADRAIF. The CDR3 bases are TGTGCCTGGAGCGCCGCGGACAGGGCGATCTTT.

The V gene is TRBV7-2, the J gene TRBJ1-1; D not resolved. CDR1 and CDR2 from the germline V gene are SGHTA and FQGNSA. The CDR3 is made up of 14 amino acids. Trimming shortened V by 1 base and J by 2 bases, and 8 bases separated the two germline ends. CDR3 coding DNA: TGTGCCAGCAGCTTAGTAGCGGTTAACACTGAAGCTTTCTTT. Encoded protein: CASSLVAVNTEAFF.

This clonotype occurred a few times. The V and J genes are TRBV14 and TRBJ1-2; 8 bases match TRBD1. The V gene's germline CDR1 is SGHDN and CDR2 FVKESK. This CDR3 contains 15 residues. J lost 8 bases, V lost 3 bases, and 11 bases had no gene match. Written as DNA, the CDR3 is TGTGCCAGCAGCCAGCATGTAACAGGGGGTGACGGCTACACCTTC. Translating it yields CASSQHVTGGDGYTF.

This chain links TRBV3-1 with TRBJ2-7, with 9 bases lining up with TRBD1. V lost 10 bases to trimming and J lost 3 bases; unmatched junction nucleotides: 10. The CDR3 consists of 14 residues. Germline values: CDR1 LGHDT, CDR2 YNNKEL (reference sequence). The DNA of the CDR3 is TGTGCCACCTCCCTGGGACAGGGTATCTACGAGCAGTACTTC. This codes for CATSLGQGIYEQYF.